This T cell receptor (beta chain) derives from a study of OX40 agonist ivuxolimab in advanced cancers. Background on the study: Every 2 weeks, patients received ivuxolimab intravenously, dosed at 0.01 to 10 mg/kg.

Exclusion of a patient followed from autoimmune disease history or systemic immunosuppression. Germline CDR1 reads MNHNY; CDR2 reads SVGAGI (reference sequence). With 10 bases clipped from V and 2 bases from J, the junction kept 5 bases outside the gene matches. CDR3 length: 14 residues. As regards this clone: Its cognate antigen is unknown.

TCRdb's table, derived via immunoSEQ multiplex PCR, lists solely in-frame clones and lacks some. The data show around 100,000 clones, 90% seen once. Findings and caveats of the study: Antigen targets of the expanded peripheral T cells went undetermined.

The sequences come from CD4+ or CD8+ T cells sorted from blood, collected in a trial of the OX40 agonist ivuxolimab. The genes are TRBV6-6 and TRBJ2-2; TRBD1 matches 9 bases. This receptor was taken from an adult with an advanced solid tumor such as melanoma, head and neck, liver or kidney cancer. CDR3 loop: CAIGQGTNTGELFF. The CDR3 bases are TGTGCCATCGGACAGGGGACAAACACCGGGGAGCTGTTTTTT.